Here is one TCR beta chain with its context. V lost 3 bases to trimming and J lost 6 bases; unmatched junction nucleotides: 10. The CDR3 has 16 amino acids. Germline lookup yields CDR1 LGHNA and CDR2 YNFKEQ. Profiled with immunoSEQ multiplex PCR; TCRdb holds only in-frame clones, not every one. In the table there are roughly 240,000 clones, around four fifths of which are singletons. The data are from a study of blood T cell repertoires in COVID-19. The sequenced sample was peripheral blood. V usage is TRBV4-2 and J usage is TRBJ2-2, with 7 nucleotides matching TRBD2. This TCR came from a man aged 55 to 70 who had recovered from COVID-19. The CDR3 here is CASSQEGAGAAGELFF. DNA for the CDR3: TGTGCCAGCAGCCAGGAAGGGGCGGGAGCTGCCGGGGAGCTGTTTTTT.